Below are 20 T cell receptor beta chains sequenced from a single sample in a study of metastatic and nonmetastatic thyroid tumors. Patients were all untreated before their thyroid surgery. TCRdb re-clonotyped the PCR reads via MiXCR. The table shows approximately 2,200 clones, with approximately 10% occurring only once. Source material: tumor tissue. The receptor set was obtained from a female donor with papillary thyroid cancer or a benign thyroid nodule (not recorded which). Some clones in this sample may be carry-over from other donors' samples.

The chain combines TRBV9 with TRBJ2-5, with 14 bases aligning to TRBD2. CDR1 and CDR2 (germline): SGDLS, YYNGEE. The length of the CDR3 is 17 residues. V shed 0 bases, J shed 3 bases, and the junction held 4 bases outside the gene matches. The chain's CDR3 is CASSVDLTSGGEETQYF. The CDR3 bases are TGTGCCAGCAGCGTAGATTTGACTAGCGGGGGGGAAGAGACCCAGTACTTC.

In its sample, this clone was seen many times. V is TRBV11-3 and J is TRBJ2-1; the match to TRBD2 covers 11 bases. The V and J ends lost 5 bases and 0 bases, in that order; junction bases with no gene match: 9. There are 18 residues in the CDR3. Germline V gene data show CDR1 as SGHNT and CDR2 as YENEEA. The CDR3 DNA reads TGTGCCAGCAGCCCAGGGCCCACTAGCGGGGGCTCCTACAATGAGCAGTTCTTC. It translates to CASSPGPTSGGSYNEQFF.

By share of the sample, this clone is medium-sized. The V call is TRBV29-1, the J call TRBJ2-7; 10 bases are shared with TRBD1. Germline lookup yields CDR1 SQVTM and CDR2 ANQGSEA. The CDR3 covers 15 residues. V lost 3 bases and J lost 7; bases outside the gene matches: 12. CDR3 nucleotides: TGCAGCGTTGACCTGCCGGGACAGGGGATATCGGAGCAGTACTTC. Its protein is CSVDLPGQGISEQYF.

Within the sample, this clone is medium-sized (0.01 to 0.1%). The V and J genes are TRBV20-1 and TRBJ2-3; D is ambiguous. This CDR3 region has 12 residues. The germline gives CDR1 DFQATT, CDR2 SNEGSKA (reference sequence). The V gene lost 6 bases and the J gene lost 2 bases, with 9 bases spanning the gap. CDR3 residues: CSAYPYTDTQYF. CDR3 nucleotides: TGCAGTGCCTACCCCTACACAGATACGCAGTATTTT.

Within the sample, this clone is medium-sized. The rearrangement uses TRBV12-3 or TRBV12-4 and TRBJ1-2; D gene unclear. Trimming shortened V by 2 bases and J by 5 bases, and 9 bases separated the two germline ends. The CDR3 contains 13 residues. CDR3 nucleotides: TGTGCCAGCAGTTTAAGTCCAGCATATGGCTACACCTTC. It specifies CASSLSPAYGYTF.

In its sample, this clone is large. This sequence joins TRBV27 and TRBJ2-1, with TRBD1 matching 8 bases. Germline assignment: CDR1 MNHEY and CDR2 SMNVEV (reference sequence). V lost 5 bases, J lost 3 bases, and 9 bases stayed unmatched. The CDR3 runs 16 residues. CDR3 coding DNA: TGTGCCAGCAGTACACAGGGGGTTAAGCTCTACAATGAGCAGTTCTTC. Its translation is CASSTQGVKLYNEQFF.

This clone is categorized as medium-sized (0.01 to 0.1%). The chain links TRBV7-2 to TRBJ2-2; no clear D gene. V lost 2 bases, J lost 0 bases, and 10 bases lay in between. The germline V gene has CDR1 SGHTA and CDR2 FQGNSA. The CDR3 spans 16 residues. CDR3 sequence: CASSLSPQSNTGELFF. Written as DNA, the CDR3 is TGTGCCAGCAGCTTATCCCCACAGTCGAACACCGGGGAGCTGTTTTTT.

Relative to its sample, this clone is medium-sized. The V gene is TRBV11-3, the J gene TRBJ2-1; D not resolved. The CDR3 contains 14 residues. V was trimmed by 8 bases and J by 6 bases, leaving 17 bases between them. Germline CDR1 SGHNT, CDR2 YENEEA. This CDR3 is CASQSEERVNEQFF. The CDR3 DNA sequence: TGTGCCAGCCAGAGCGAAGAGCGCGTCAATGAGCAGTTCTTC. The full variable domain, rest sourced from reference TRBV11-3 and TRBJ2-1, is EAGVVQSPRYKIIEKKQPVAFWCNPISGHNTLYWYLQNLGQGPELLIRYENEEAVDDSQLPKDRFSAERLKGVDSTLKIQPAELGDSAVYLCASQSEERVNEQFFGPGTRLTVL.

The table lists this clone with a few counts. J is TRBJ1-2 and V is TRBV6-1; D is perhaps TRBD1 (5 bases). The germline V gene encodes CDR1 MNHNS and CDR2 SASEGT. Trimming cost V 7 bases and J 1 base, with 10 bases left between them. This CDR3 is 13 amino acids long. The chain's CDR3 is CASKEGFNYGYTF. The CDR3 DNA reads as TGTGCCAGCAAGGAGGGGTTTAACTATGGCTACACCTTC.

This clone was seen at least ten times. A much larger clone sits a single nucleotide away, making a read error possible. The V gene is TRBV7-9, the J gene TRBJ1-3, with D tentatively TRBD1 (5 bases). The CDR3 runs to 14 residues. Germline V gene lookup returns CDR1 SEHNR and CDR2 FQNEAQ (reference sequence). This chain's CDR3 is CASSRGVSGSTIYF. The CDR3, as DNA: TGTGCCAGCAGCCGAGGGGTCTCTGGAAGCACCATATATTTT.

In this sample, this clone is medium-sized (0.01 to 0.1%). The rearrangement links TRBV2 to TRBJ2-5; 8 bases are a match to TRBD2. Germline CDR1 SNHLY, CDR2 FYNNEI. The V and J ends lost 5 bases and 10 bases, in that order; junction bases with no gene match: 12. The CDR3 is 14 residues long. The CDR3 DNA follows: TGTGCCAGCAGTCCCCGGGGGGGGACCGCGGGCCAGTACTTC. Its translation is CASSPRGGTAGQYF.

In this sample, this clone turned up many times. This rearrangement joins TRBV7-3 to TRBJ2-3; 10 bases are shared with TRBD2. J gave up 6 bases and V 6 bases, and 9 bases lay outside the gene matches. The CDR3 is 15 residues long. CDR1 and CDR2 (germline): SGHTA, FQGTGA. In DNA, the CDR3 is TGTGCCAGCAGTTCCGGAGCGGGGGGGGGGGATACGCAGTATTTT. It specifies CASSSGAGGGDTQYF.

By frequency in the sample, this clone is medium-sized (0.01 to 0.1%). This chain links TRBV5-6 with TRBJ1-4; D perhaps matches TRBD1 (6 bases). The V gene lost 6 bases and the J gene lost 1 base, with 19 bases spanning the gap. Germline CDR1 SGHDT, CDR2 YYEEEE. This CDR3 comprises 17 residues. The CDR3: CASTSNREILTNEKLFF. The CDR3 DNA reads TGTGCCAGCACCTCGAACAGGGAGATTTTAACTAATGAAAAACTGTTTTTT.

By share, this clone counts as medium-sized. The V and J genes are TRBV20-1 and TRBJ2-3; D is unresolved. Germline CDR1 and CDR2: DFQATT and SNEGSKA (reference sequence). Trimming removed 0 bases at V and 6 bases at J, with 10 bases between. CDR3 length: 13 residues. CDR3 loop: CSARDPGSDTQYF. CDR3 nucleotides: TGCAGTGCTAGAGATCCCGGGTCCGATACGCAGTATTTT.

This clone was found many times. A much larger clone is a single base away; this may be a read error. This chain joins TRBV12-5 and TRBJ2-4; TRBD1 is a possible D gene (5 bases). Germline-derived CDR1 and CDR2 are LGHNT and FRNRAP. CDR3 length: 14 amino acids. V lost 6 bases and J lost 8, with 17 bases in between. As DNA, the CDR3 is TGTGCTAGTGGGTCGGGCAGGGTACTTGACATTCAGTACTTC. Its translation: CASGSGRVLDIQYF.

This clone is labeled as medium-sized (0.01 to 0.1%). The V and J genes are TRBV11-2 and TRBJ1-5; weak D call: TRBD1 (5 bases). V was pared by 5 bases and J by 2 bases, with 13 bases between. Germline V CDR1 and CDR2: SGHAT, FQNNGV. The length of the CDR3 is 15 residues. CDR3 nucleotides: TGTGCCAGCAGCCCGCGGGACGGACGCAATCAGCCCCAGCATTTT. Translation: CASSPRDGRNQPQHF.

In its sample, this clone ranks as medium-sized. The V and J genes are TRBV28 and TRBJ1-5; D call uncertain. Trimming cost V 6 bases and J 5 bases, with 17 bases left between them. Germline V gives CDR1 MDHEN, CDR2 SYDVKM. CDR3 length: 15 residues. The CDR3 loop reads CASRPDTSRHQPQHF. CDR3 nucleotide sequence: TGTGCCAGCAGGCCGGATACCTCACGCCATCAGCCCCAGCATTTT.

This clone was counted only a few times. This chain links TRBV6-1 with TRBJ2-3, with TRBD2 matching 7 bases. With V trimmed by 5 bases and J by 6 bases, 14 bases remained unmatched. The CDR3 consists of 16 residues. Germline V gene sequence: CDR1 MNHNS, CDR2 SASEGT. The CDR3 DNA follows: TGTGCCAGCAGTCGGAACCGGGACTACCTCGGGGATACGCAGTATTTT. It yields the protein CASSRNRDYLGDTQYF.

This clone has ten or more counts. The rearrangement links TRBV29-1 to TRBJ2-7; unclear D gene. There are 12 residues in the CDR3. V shed 5 bases and J shed 0 bases, with 8 bases lying between them. Germline assignment: CDR1 SQVTM and CDR2 ANQGSEA. The CDR3 DNA sequence: TGCAGCGTTTTCTCAGTCTCCTACGAGCAGTACTTC. Residues: CSVFSVSYEQYF.

By share of the sample, this clone is medium-sized (0.01 to 0.1%). The rearrangement links TRBV2 to TRBJ1-3; D is perhaps TRBD1 (5 bases). Per germline, CDR1 SNHLY and CDR2 FYNNEI. V dropped 4 bases and J dropped 0 bases, with 10 bases sitting between them. The CDR3 is made up of 15 amino acids. The CDR3 region has the DNA TGTGCCAGCAGTGTAGAGGGGAGCTCTGGAAACACCATATATTTT. Its translation: CASSVEGSSGNTIYF.